The 2 T cell receptor beta chains in this list originate from one sample, sequenced in a study of tumor and adjacent non-tumor tissue in lung cancer. No cell sorting was done before RNA was extracted from the tissue. This non-tumor lung sample came from over 3 cm beyond the tumor edge. A modified ARM-PCR protocol with three rounds of nested PCR amplified TCRbeta. TCRdb processed the multiplex PCR reads anew with MiXCR; each CDR3 protein has one entry. The profile shows more than 75,000 distinct CDR3 sequences, less than 85% of them singletons. Sequenced sample: distant non-tumor lung tissue. These receptors were obtained from a man aged 55-75 years with small cell lung cancer.

As to this clonotype: A much larger clone sits a single nucleotide away, making a read error possible. The CDR3 does not close with the conserved phenylalanine or tryptophan, likely indicating a read error. This chain uses TRBV6-5 with TRBJ1-1, with TRBD1 matching over 8 bases. Germline values: CDR1 MNHEY, CDR2 SVGAGI. The CDR3 extends over 14 amino acids. V was clipped by 6 bases and J by 0 bases; unmatched bases: 3. The CDR3, as DNA: TGTGCCAGCAGAACAGGGGGGGTGAACACTGAAGCTTTCCTT. It codes for CASRTGGVNTEAFL.

The chain couples TRBV28 to TRBJ2-5; D is unclear. Trimming took off 7 bases at V and 5 bases at J, with 17 bases between the two ends. Germline CDR1 reads MDHEN; CDR2 reads SYDVKM. The CDR3 extends over 14 amino acids. CDR3 loop: CASTSTPRLETQYF. The DNA for the CDR3 is TGTGCCAGCACTTCAACACCCCGGCTGGAGACCCAGTACTTC.